This T cell receptor beta chain comes out of a study of control samples from healthy donors and cancer patients. This table comes from immunoSEQ multiplex PCR, and its TCRdb copy is limited to in-frame clones, with some not included. The sample shows tens of thousands of clones, 93% of them seen only once. The sample comprised blood. This sequence was found in a woman between 25 and 40 years old in good health.

CDR3 in amino acids: CSTTENYGYTF. CDR3 nucleotides: TGCAGCACTACTGAGAACTATGGCTACACCTTC. The chain is built from TRBV29-1 and TRBJ1-2; no reliable D call. The CDR3 consists of 11 residues. The germline V gene has CDR1 SQVTM and CDR2 ANQGSEA. V lost 8 bases to trimming and J lost 2 bases, with 9 bases between them.